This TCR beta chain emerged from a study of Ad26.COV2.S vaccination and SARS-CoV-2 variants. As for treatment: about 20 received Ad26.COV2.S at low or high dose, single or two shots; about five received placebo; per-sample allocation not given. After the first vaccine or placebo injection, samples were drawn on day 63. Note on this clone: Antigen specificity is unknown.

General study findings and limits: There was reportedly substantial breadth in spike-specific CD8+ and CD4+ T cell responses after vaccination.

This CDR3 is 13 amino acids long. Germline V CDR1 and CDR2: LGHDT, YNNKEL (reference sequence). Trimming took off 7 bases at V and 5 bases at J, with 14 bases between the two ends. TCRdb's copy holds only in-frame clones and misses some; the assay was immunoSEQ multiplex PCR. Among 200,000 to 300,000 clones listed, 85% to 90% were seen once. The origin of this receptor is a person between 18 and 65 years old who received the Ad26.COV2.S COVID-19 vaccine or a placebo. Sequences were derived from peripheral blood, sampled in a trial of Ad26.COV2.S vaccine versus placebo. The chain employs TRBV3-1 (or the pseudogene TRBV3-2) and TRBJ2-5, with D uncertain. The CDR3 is CASIGVSRETQYF. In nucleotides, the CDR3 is TGTGCCAGCATCGGCGTTAGCAGGGAGACCCAGTACTTC.